This T cell receptor (beta chain) was found in a study of blood T cells in healthy people across ages. General observations from the study: Whereas aged donors had fewer naive CD4+ cells, long-lived donors had more of them and higher diversity. Diversity of TCR beta per million T cells declined in a roughly linear way with age.

Primed by a sample-barcoded 5' primer and a J-beta primer mix, a second PCR proceeded for roughly 6 to 12 cycles. A tag from a template-switch adaptor with 12 random nucleotides marked each cDNA molecule. TCRdb used MiXCR to reprocess the 5' RACE reads, holding one entry per CDR3 protein. The sample includes 1.5 million to 2 million distinct CDR3 sequences, about 30% seen only once; the top ten take less than 9.5%. This clonotype came up many times. Its antigen remains unidentified. Total RNA, at least 5.5 micrograms per sample, was extracted from PBMCs. What was sequenced was blood. The TCR comes from a woman aged 25 to 39 in good health.

The CDR3 DNA is TGTGCCATCAGTCCAGACCAGGGGGGCTACACCTTC. Its translation is CAISPDQGGYTF. V usage is TRBV10-3 and J usage is TRBJ1-2, with a tentative D call TRBD1 (6 bases). Looked up from germline, CDR1 is ENHRY and CDR2 is SYGVKD. The CDR3 covers 12 residues. The germline V and J ends were trimmed by 5 bases and 8 bases, with 12 bases remaining between them.